The source of this TCR beta chain is a study of blood T cell repertoires in COVID-19. Looking at the study overall: The origin of the acute and convalescent COVID-19 samples was the United States, Italy and Spain. T cells, B-cell-depleted T cells, or PBMCs provided the cDNA or gDNA that served as material.

The CDR3 runs to 15 residues. The germline V gene has CDR1 SGHTA and CDR2 FQGNSA. V lost 4 bases to trimming and J lost 2 bases; unmatched junction nucleotides: 8. Original analysis: From reference gene primer amplification, estimates of nucleated cell counts were derived. TCRdb keeps only in-frame clones here, not all; method: immunoSEQ multiplex PCR. V and J calls and clone size are copied from that table; D and trimming were computed from the DNA. Among roughly 220,000 clones listed, more than 80% were seen once. The table lists this clone with a count of one. The TCR comes from a man aged 25-45 years who had recovered from COVID-19. The V gene is TRBV7-2, the J gene TRBJ2-7; 7 bases fit TRBD1. The sample taken for sequencing was peripheral blood. CDR3 sequence reads: CASSSNPGQTYEQYF. Written as DNA, the CDR3 is TGTGCCAGCAGCTCCAACCCGGGACAGACCTACGAGCAGTACTTC.